This T cell receptor (beta chain) derives from a study of vaccination effects on CD4 cells after COVID-19 (dated by TCRdb to between 2020 and 2023). For the wider study: Each participant received two doses of an mRNA SARS-CoV-2 vaccine, either BNT162b2 or mRNA-1273. In both COVID-19 convalescent patients and infection-naive vaccine recipients, the study compared SARS-CoV-2 spike-specific CD4+ TCR repertoires from before mRNA vaccination with those from after it. A total of nine to ten COVID-19 convalescent patients and a few SARS-CoV-2-naive healthy vaccine recipients were included in the full study. Cultures from other donors in the study were sequenced with the Oncomine TCR Beta short-read assay on an Illumina iSeq 100.

Libraries were prepared through the immunoSEQ multiplex PCR assay. DNA from the cultured, isolated CD4+ T cells was subjected to TCR beta CDR3 sequencing. The original methods were these. The analysis removed non-productive TCR sequences, trimmed reads to the CDR3 region, and retained only CDR3s that were 7 or more amino acids long. Antigen-specific clonotypes were identified using the MANAFEST web app by comparison of expansion in peptide wells against reference cultures. For clones to be considered positive, expansion at FDR<0.05 versus reference and all other wells, an odds ratio above 5, and a frequency above 0.1% in two replicate wells were required. Cross-reactive clonotypes were defined as significantly expanded in SARS-CoV-2 spike wells and in at least one common cold coronavirus spike condition. CDR3 similarity was assessed by Levenshtein distance using the stringdist R package, and unrooted trees were constructed with ape in R 3.6.1. TCRdb provides this immuneACCESS table in a form limited to in-frame rearrangements. Some clones are lacking; in checked studies, under half of them reflect an unresolved V gene, and why the rest are absent is not known. That table gives V, J and clone size, and the DNA gave D and trimming. The sample table lists over 45,000 clones, more than 60% of them with a count of one. The ten largest account for approximately 16% of the sample.

To note about this clone: This clone's antigen is unknown. No quality values exist for individual bases; no much larger clone is one base distant.

What the study reported, not specific to this receptor: Marked clonal contraction was observed in both infection-induced and vaccine-induced clones at late post-vaccination timepoints, consistent with waning T cell responses. In healthy vaccine recipients, vaccine-induced clones were almost all SARS-CoV-2 mono-reactive, with only 1 of 255 cross-reactive with common cold coronaviruses. The study was limited by a small number of convalescent patients, and early post-infection timepoints were lacking.

The germline V gene encodes CDR1 MNHEY and CDR2 SMNVEV (reference sequence). The CDR3 sequence holds 16 residues, the cysteine and phenylalanine included. The sequence is cut down to CDR3 DNA, 48 bases in frame from base 1. V loses 3 bases, J loses 2 bases, and the germline ends lie 13 bases apart. To identify antigen-specific CD4+ T cell clonotypes by their expansion, the ViraFEST assay first stimulated PBMC with viral peptide pools and then applied TCR sequencing. After more than nine days of culture, CD4+ T cells were isolated with the EasySep CD4+ T cell isolation kit. Healthy vaccine recipients had no prior SARS-CoV-2 infection, confirmed by negative nucleocapsid antibodies before and after vaccination. Each well held 1.5 million to 2.5 million PBMC cultured in IMDM containing approximately 5% human AB serum, 8.5 to 10 IU/ml IL-2 and gentamicin, along with approximately 10 ug/ml peptides. On days 3 and 7, half of the culture medium was replaced with fresh IL-2-containing medium. Unless noted otherwise, every peptide stimulation condition was cultured in triplicate wells. Using Ficoll-Paque Plus gradient centrifugation, PBMC were separated from whole blood and then either used fresh or cryopreserved at -140C. The overlapping peptide pools covered the spike proteins of SARS-CoV-2 and of the common cold coronaviruses HCoV-NL63, HCoV-OC43 and HCoV-229E. The QIAamp micro DNA kit was used to extract genomic DNA from the cultured CD4+ T cells.

This sequence originates from a human donor who received a COVID-19 vaccine. The V and J segments used are TRBV27 and TRBJ2-2, with a tentative D gene TRBD2 over 6 matching bases. The starting material was CD4+ T cells from PBMCs cultured with SARS-CoV-2 spike peptides, obtained before COVID-19 vaccination. Explained via the paper, the cell subset or site label denotes: SARS-CoV-2 spike overlapping peptide pool stimulation. In nucleotides, the sequence is TGTGCCAGCAGTTTTTATGGAGGGGTTAACACCGGGGAGCTGTTTTTT. Its translation reads: CASSFYGGVNTGELFF.